What follows are 8 T cell receptor beta chains derived from one specimen sequenced in a study of TIL therapy for anti-PD-1-resistant metastatic lung cancer (dated by TCRdb to 2020 to 2023). TCR beta CDR3 regions were amplified from genomic DNA with the immunoSEQ v3 hsTCRB kit using bias-controlled multiplex PCR. TCRdb re-hosts the immuneACCESS table, in-frame sequences only. Its copies lack some clones; in the studies checked, an unresolved V gene accounts for under half of them, and the cause for the rest is not known. For this sample there are tens of thousands of clones; 70% to 90% appear just once. The leading ten clones occupy approximately 5.1% of the sample. The sample's time point label, in plain terms: pre-treatment sample, taken before nivolumab and TIL therapy. The starting material was blood, obtained at baseline. These receptors were collected from a person aged 25-79 years with non-small cell lung cancer.

V usage is TRBV11-3 and J usage is TRBJ2-1; 7 nucleotides line up with TRBD2. This CDR3 is 19 amino acids long. Trimming cost V 0 bases and J 4 bases; bases outside gene matches: 15. Germline V gives CDR1 SGHNT, CDR2 YENEEA. In DNA, the CDR3 is TGTGCCAGCAGCTTAGATGGGAGGGCGGGAGCACCCGGATACAATGAGCAGTTCTTC. Encoded protein: CASSLDGRAGAPGYNEQFF.

The CDR3 is CASTPDRDYTEAFF. As DNA, the CDR3 is TGTGCCAGCACCCCGGACAGGGATTACACTGAAGCTTTCTTT. The gene calls are TRBV28 and TRBJ1-1; TRBD1 aligns across 8 bases. There are 14 residues in the CDR3. The V segment lost 7 bases and the J segment 3 bases; nucleotides outside the gene matches: 7. Germline CDR1 and CDR2: MDHEN and SYDVKM.

The chain has TRBV11-2 and TRBJ2-7; a weak D match, TRBD1 (5 bases). The CDR3 is 14 amino acids. Germline V gene lookup returns CDR1 SGHAT and CDR2 FQNNGV. Trimming took 5 bases from V and 0 from J, leaving 11 bases between them. CDR3 coding DNA: TGTGCCAGCAGCCCGACAGCGATCTCCTACGAGCAGTACTTC. Its translation is CASSPTAISYEQYF. Complete variable domain (other parts from reference TRBV11-2 and TRBJ2-7): EAGVAQSPRYKIIEKRQSVAFWCNPISGHATLYWYQQILGQGPKLLIQFQNNGVVDDSQLPKDRFSAERLKGVDSTLKIQPAKLEDSAVYLCASSPTAISYEQYFGPGTRLTVT.

The chain combines TRBV7-2 with TRBJ2-2, with D perhaps given as TRBD1 or TRBD2 (5 bases each). Germline CDR1 reads SGHTA; CDR2 reads FQGNSA. Trimming removed 1 base at V and 5 bases at J, with 11 bases between. CDR3 length equals 15 residues. For the CDR3, the DNA is TGTGCCAGCAGCTTAGAGTCAGGGAGTACCGGGGAGCTGTTTTTT. Protein sequence: CASSLESGSTGELFF.

This chain connects TRBV5-6 to TRBJ1-1; D gene uncertain. Germline V lookup: CDR1 SGHDT, CDR2 YYEEEE. This CDR3 is 14 amino acids long. V was clipped by 2 bases and J by 0 bases, with 8 bases between them. As DNA, the CDR3 is TGTGCCAGCAGCTTCGGGCCCCTGAACACTGAAGCTTTCTTT. Protein sequence: CASSFGPLNTEAFF.

The chain couples TRBV4-3 to TRBJ2-7; D not resolved. V dropped 0 bases and J dropped 6 bases, with 9 bases sitting between them. CDR1 is LGHNA, CDR2 YSLEER, per germline. The CDR3 loop spans 13 amino acids. CDR3 amino acids: CASSQDFRAEQYF. CDR3 sequence (DNA): TGCGCCAGCAGCCAAGATTTTCGAGCCGAGCAGTACTTC.

V usage is TRBV5-6 and J usage is TRBJ1-3; TRBD1 is a possible D gene (5 bases). Between the trimmed V and J ends, which lost 0 bases and 2 bases, there was a span of 9 bases. Germline loops: CDR1 SGHDT, CDR2 YYEEEE. This CDR3 contains 15 residues. CDR3: CASSLVGTTGNTIYF. The CDR3 nucleotides are TGTGCCAGCAGCTTGGTTGGGACGACTGGAAACACCATATATTTT.

This clone has a handful of counts. This chain joins TRBV7-2 and TRBJ1-5, with TRBD1 as a possible D gene (6 bases). The V end was cut by 0 bases, the J end by 0 bases, with 9 bases between. The CDR3 totals 16 residues. The germline V gene encodes CDR1 SGHTA and CDR2 FQGNSA. This chain's CDR3 is CASSLAGGSSNQPQHF. CDR3 DNA sequence: TGTGCCAGCAGCTTAGCAGGGGGGAGTAGCAATCAGCCCCAGCATTTT.